This T cell receptor beta chain was sequenced for a study of blood T cell repertoires in COVID-19 (dated by TCRdb to 2019 to 2021). General notes on the study: Collaborator samples came from the United States, Italy and Spain and covered acute and convalescent phases of COVID-19. The dataset comprised deeply sampled blood TCRbeta repertoires from subjects exposed to, actively infected with, or recovered from COVID-19. Where HLA class I and class II types were available, the types were taken from metadata supplied by the sample provider, not from assay-based typing. The repertoires were made available in a free public database intended to serve as a resource for research on the immune response to SARS-CoV-2. Nearly every sample came with metadata listing a de-identified subject ID, COVID-19 status, age in years and sex. The prospective study material was composed of cDNA or gDNA derived from T cells, B-cell-depleted T cells, or PBMCs. Samples came from the ongoing ImmuneRACE study (first 160 participants) plus 1,254 subjects from 6 global collaborators. Points the paper makes about the study in general: The quantity of clinical and demographic metadata differed by source and by participant and was supplied without curation.

On this clone: Its antigen specificity is not known. Per-nucleotide qualities are absent, and no much larger clonotype sits a single base away.

Collaborating institutions collected whole blood in K2EDTA tubes following their own protocols. For TCRbeta analysis, collaborators shipped samples as frozen whole blood, isolated PBMCs, or DNA extracted from either of those sample types. Based on the germline V gene (reference sequence), the CDR1 and CDR2 sequences are SGHNT and YYREEE. The CDR3 holds 14 amino acids from the cysteine to the phenylalanine. This entry keeps only the CDR3 DNA: 42 bases, framed from base 1. V sheds 0 bases and J sheds 5 bases, leaving 9 bases between their ends. TCRbeta CDR3 regions were amplified from genomic DNA using the immunoSEQ Assay, a bias-controlled multiplex PCR. In the paper's pipeline: Within the assay, amplification of reference gene primers was used to estimate how many nucleated cells each sample contained. To quantify the absolute abundance of each unique TCRbeta CDR3 rearrangement, sequence reads were collapsed and filtered. For each sample, productive Simpson clonality was calculated as the square root of Simpson's diversity index across productive rearrangements. This immuneACCESS table, as held by TCRdb, lists in-frame sequences with V and J called but not all clones. Of the missing ones, under half trace to an unresolved V gene in checked studies; the others have no known cause. For V, J and clone size, that table is used; D and trimming come from the DNA. Across this sample there are 290,000 or so clones, with around 86% seen only once. The top ten hold over 1% of the sample.

The sample was peripheral blood. This TCR was sampled from an older man with acute or convalescent COVID-19. The chain uses TRBV5-4 and TRBJ1-5; TRBD1 is possibly the D segment (5 matching bases). This receptor has the CDR3 CASSLAGGDQPQHF. The DNA sequence is as follows: TGTGCCAGCAGCTTGGCCGGGGGGGATCAGCCCCAGCATTTT.